One and the same sample provided the 16 T cell receptor beta chains below, sequenced in a study of technical replicates of blood from a handful of donors. Generated by immunoSEQ multiplex PCR, the TCRdb table keeps only in-frame clones and is missing some. The sample has 79,000 or so clones, roughly 91% seen once; the top ten hold 0.25%. The sample taken for sequencing was T cells isolated from PBMCs. The receptors were sampled from a human donor in good health.

The genes are TRBV9 and TRBJ1-6, with D maybe TRBD1 (5 bases). The CDR3 runs 16 residues. Germline V gene data show CDR1 as SGDLS and CDR2 as YYNGEE. V lost 3 bases and J 5 bases, leaving 15 bases between the germline ends. The CDR3 loop reads CASSGRDSLNNSPLHF. The CDR3 DNA sequence: TGTGCCAGCAGCGGCCGGGACTCCCTTAATAATTCACCCCTCCACTTT. The full variable domain, completed using reference TRBV9 and TRBJ1-6, is DSGVTQTPKHLITATGQRVTLRCSPRSGDLSVYWYQQSLDQGLQFLIQYYNGEERAKGNILERFSAQQFPDLHSELNLSSLELGDSALYFCASSGRDSLNNSPLHFGNGTRLTVT.

The V and J genes are TRBV5-1 and TRBJ2-5; TRBD1 matches 7 bases. V lost 0 bases and J lost 4; bases outside the gene matches: 9. In germline, CDR1 is SGHRS, CDR2 YFSETQ. This CDR3 region has 16 residues. DNA of the CDR3: TGCGCCAGCAGCTTGGCGATTCGGGACAGAATAGAGACCCAGTACTTC. Protein product: CASSLAIRDRIETQYF.

The chain uses TRBV6-5 and TRBJ2-7; 11 bases line up with TRBD2. The ends lost 6 bases at V and 2 bases at J; junction bases unmatched: 3. The CDR3 has 14 residues. Germline V gene sequence: CDR1 MNHEY, CDR2 SVGAGI. CDR3 in amino acids: CASRVAGGTYEQYF. CDR3 bases: TGTGCCAGCAGGGTAGCGGGGGGGACCTACGAGCAGTACTTC.

The chain recombines TRBV18 with TRBJ2-7; 9 bases align to TRBD1. This CDR3 is built from 15 residues. Germline assignment: CDR1 KGHSH and CDR2 LQKENI. J lost 3 bases, V lost 2 bases, and 5 bases had no gene match. The CDR3 DNA sequence: TGTGCCAGCTCACCATCACGGACAGGGGACTACGAGCAGTACTTC. Translation gives CASSPSRTGDYEQYF.

The rearrangement joins TRBV28 to TRBJ2-1, with a tentative D call TRBD1 (6 bases). With 1 base removed from V and 1 base from J, the gap between germline ends came to 11 bases. This CDR3 region has 16 residues. Per the germline V gene, CDR1 is MDHEN and CDR2 is SYDVKM. The CDR3 DNA sequence: TGTGCCAGCAGTTTATACAGGGAGAGGTCCTACAATGAGCAGTTCTTC. Its protein is CASSLYRERSYNEQFF.

The chain uses TRBV12-5 and TRBJ1-1; a weak D match, TRBD1 (6 bases). Trimming took 2 bases from V and 2 from J, leaving 12 bases between them. Germline V gene lookup returns CDR1 LGHNT and CDR2 FRNRAP. This CDR3 has 15 amino acids. CDR3 sequence (DNA): TGTGCTAGTGGTTTGTTCATACAGGGAAACACTGAAGCTTTCTTT. Amino acids: CASGLFIQGNTEAFF.

The chain carries TRBV10-1 and TRBJ2-4, with D perhaps TRBD1 (6 bases). There are 17 residues in the CDR3. The germline CDR1 and CDR2 sequences are WNHNN and SYGVQD (reference sequence). Trimming stripped 6 bases from V and 0 bases from J, with 18 bases between. In DNA form, the CDR3 reads TGCGCCAGCAGGGACAGCAGCAACGAGATAGCCAAAAACATTCAGTACTTC. Amino acids: CASRDSSNEIAKNIQYF.

The genes are TRBV11-2 and TRBJ2-5; D perhaps matches TRBD1 (5 bases). With 0 bases removed from V and 1 base from J, the gap between germline ends came to 15 bases. CDR1 is SGHAT and CDR2 is FQNNGV in the germline V gene. CDR3 length equals 17 residues. This CDR3 is CASSLDRQRRTQETQYF. The CDR3, as DNA: TGTGCCAGCAGCTTAGACCGACAGCGAAGAACCCAAGAGACCCAGTACTTC.

This clone was recorded only once. V is TRBV13 and J is TRBJ1-2; 7 nucleotides align to TRBD1. J gave up 1 base and V 5 bases, and 4 bases lay outside the gene matches. The CDR3 is made up of 14 amino acids. CDR1 is PRHDT, CDR2 FYEKMQ, per germline (reference sequence). The CDR3 nucleotides read TGTGCCAGCAGCGCAAGACAGGGTAACTATGGCTACACCTTC. Protein product: CASSARQGNYGYTF.

Written as DNA, the CDR3 is TGTGCCAGCAGGTCGGGACTAGCGGGAGGGAGCTCCTACAATGAGCAGTTCTTC. Encoded protein: CASRSGLAGGSSYNEQFF. The gene calls are TRBV5-4 and TRBJ2-1, with 16 bases that match TRBD2. The CDR3 length is 18 residues. Germline trimming cut 5 bases from V and 0 bases from J; bases unmatched to any gene: 5. CDR1 and CDR2 from the germline V gene are SGHNT and YYREEE (reference sequence).

The rearrangement joins TRBV28 to TRBJ2-1; 8 nucleotides match TRBD2. CDR3 size: 17 residues. The trim removed 5 bases at V and 5 bases at J, leaving 14 bases unmatched. Per germline, CDR1 MDHEN and CDR2 SYDVKM. CDR3 coding DNA: TGTGCCAGCAGTCCCGGGAGGGTGAAGTATCGGAACAATGAGCAGTTCTTC. Amino acid sequence: CASSPGRVKYRNNEQFF.

This clone was seen once. The rearrangement links TRBV10-2 to TRBJ1-2, with D tentatively TRBD1 (6 bases). V was clipped by 4 bases and J by 3 bases, with 15 bases between them. Per germline, CDR1 WSHSY and CDR2 SAAADI. CDR3 size: 15 residues. CDR3 nucleotide sequence: TGCGCCAGCAGTGGACAGGTGGGGAAGGACTATGGCTACACCTTC. Translation: CASSGQVGKDYGYTF.

This chain links TRBV2 with TRBJ1-1, with unresolved D. Per germline, CDR1 SNHLY and CDR2 FYNNEI. CDR3 length: 14 amino acids. V gave up 1 base and J gave up 3 bases, with 9 bases separating them. CDR3: CASSEGLQDTEAFF. CDR3 nucleotides: TGTGCCAGCAGTGAAGGTTTGCAGGACACTGAAGCTTTCTTT.

The rearrangement joins TRBV18 to TRBJ1-6; no clear D. Trimming shortened V by 5 bases and J by 5 bases, and 13 bases separated the two germline ends. CDR1 is KGHSH, CDR2 LQKENI, per germline. The CDR3 loop spans 15 amino acids. The CDR3 bases are TGTGCCAGCTCATCCGGTGGAGGGAATAATTCACCCCTCCACTTT. It specifies CASSSGGGNNSPLHF.

This clone was detected only a few times. The chain has TRBV2 and TRBJ1-1, with D perhaps matching TRBD1 (6 bases). The CDR3 covers 14 residues. V lost 3 bases and J lost 0, with 8 bases in between. Germline loops: CDR1 SNHLY, CDR2 FYNNEI. This chain's CDR3 is CASSEDSLNTEAFF. In DNA form, the CDR3 reads TGTGCCAGCAGTGAGGACAGCTTGAACACTGAAGCTTTCTTT.

The J gene is TRBJ2-1, the V gene TRBV27; the match to TRBD2 covers 11 bases. Trimming took 4 bases from V and 8 from J; bases not matched to a gene: 13. This CDR3 region has 17 residues. CDR1 is MNHEY and CDR2 is SMNVEV in the germline V gene (reference sequence). The CDR3 protein is CASSSSLGTSGRDEQFF. As DNA, the CDR3 is TGTGCCAGCAGTTCATCCCTCGGGACTAGCGGTAGGGATGAGCAGTTCTTC.